This T cell receptor beta chain appears in the sequencing data of a study of cytomegalovirus exposure and HLA in healthy donors. Study outcomes and limitations: Presence/absence results assume similar sequencing depth per donor, which may not hold. Association with HLA alleles at 0.05 false discovery rate was found for 16,951 TCR beta sequences in a later analysis. Excluded were some V segments that proved indistinguishable, including TRBV6-2 and TRBV6-3.

For this clone: Its specificity is unknown.

Unrecorded immune exposure was likely among donors, who were nominally healthy when sampled. PCR involved 60 Vbeta and 13 Jbeta primers. Method: immunoSEQ multiplex PCR; TCRdb's copy keeps in-frame clones and lacks some. The sample lists 110,000 to 150,000 clones, 60% to 80% occurring once. The CDR3 runs to 14 residues. After removal of 1 base from V and 6 bases from J, the junction contained 3 bases not matched to a gene. CDR1 and CDR2 from the germline V gene are LGHNT and FRNRAP. The sequence came from a woman under 40 in good health and CMV-seronegative. Sequences were obtained from PBMCs. This chain links TRBV12-5 with TRBJ1-5; 7 bases line up with TRBD1. For the CDR3, the DNA is TGTGCTAGTGGTTTGGCCAGACAGGGTCAGCCCCAGCATTTT. Its translation: CASGLARQGQPQHF.